These 23 T cell receptor beta chains were sequenced from one sample in a study of OX40 agonist ivuxolimab in advanced cancers. Only in-frame clones appear in the TCRdb table, and some are missing; sequencing was by immunoSEQ multiplex PCR. Here the sample spans 55,000 to 70,000 clones, 90% to 95% being singletons. The sequences come from CD4+ or CD8+ T cells sorted from blood, collected in a trial of the OX40 agonist ivuxolimab. The receptors come from an adult with an advanced solid tumor such as melanoma, head and neck, liver or kidney cancer.

This clone was seen a single time. The chain links TRBV25-1 to TRBJ2-2; no firm D call. This CDR3 has 10 amino acids. Germline V CDR1 and CDR2: MGHDK, SYGVNS. Trimming removed 7 bases at V and 3 bases at J, with 0 bases between. The chain's CDR3 is CASNTGELFF. The CDR3 DNA reads as TGTGCCAGCAACACCGGGGAGCTGTTTTTT. Full variable domain (rest looked up from reference TRBV25-1 and TRBJ2-2): EADIYQTPRYLVIGTGKKITLECSQTMGHDKMYWYQQDPGMELHLIHYSYGVNSTEKGDLSSESTVSRIRTEHFPLTLESARPSHTSQYLCASNTGELFFGEGSRLTVL.

V and J are TRBV19 and TRBJ2-7; perhaps TRBD1 as D (5 bases). Trimming took off 2 bases at V and 5 bases at J, with 13 bases between the two ends. Germline-derived CDR1 and CDR2 are LNHDA and SQIVND (reference sequence). The CDR3 has 14 residues. The CDR3 is CASSIWHSGNEQYF. In DNA, the CDR3 is TGTGCCAGTAGTATATGGCACTCAGGGAACGAGCAGTACTTC.

This clone was counted once. The V call is TRBV19, the J call TRBJ1-5, with a weak D call TRBD1 (5 bases). Germline V lookup: CDR1 LNHDA, CDR2 SQIVND (reference sequence). V lost 3 bases to trimming and J lost 2 bases, with 5 bases between them. This CDR3 is built from 13 residues. The CDR3 coding sequence is TGTGCCAGTAGTATGGGGCGCAATCAGCCCCAGCATTTT. This gives the protein CASSMGRNQPQHF.

The rearrangement links TRBV4-1 to TRBJ1-2, with D possibly matching TRBD1 (6 bases). V gave up 0 bases and J gave up 8 bases, with 19 bases separating them. This CDR3 has 16 residues. CDR1 and CDR2 from the germline V gene are MGHRA and YSYEKL. CDR3 protein: CASSQDPTGEALGYTF. CDR3 nucleotides: TGCGCCAGCAGCCAAGATCCGACAGGCGAGGCTTTAGGCTACACCTTC.

This sequence joins TRBV4-1 and TRBJ1-1; TRBD1 matches at 10 bases. Germline V gene data show CDR1 as MGHRA and CDR2 as YSYEKL. The CDR3 sequence is 15 residues long. V lost 1 base, J lost 3 bases, and 2 bases stayed unmatched. The CDR3 DNA sequence: TGCGCCAGCAGCCAAGGACAGGGGGCACACACTGAAGCTTTCTTT. Its protein product is CASSQGQGAHTEAFF.

The chain carries TRBV9 and TRBJ2-7; tentative D call: TRBD1 (6 bases). This CDR3 has 16 amino acids. CDR1 SGDLS and CDR2 YYNGEE come from the germline V gene. The V and J ends lost 4 bases and 3 bases respectively, with 20 bases between them. Written as DNA, the CDR3 is TGTGCCAGCAGCCCCCACCAACAGGGTCCACTCTACGAGCAGTACTTC. Its protein product is CASSPHQQGPLYEQYF.

This chain connects TRBV5-5 to TRBJ2-7, with D tentatively TRBD1 or TRBD2 (6 bases each). The CDR3 consists of 15 residues. Germline assignment: CDR1 SGHKS and CDR2 YYEKEE (reference sequence). The V gene lost 2 bases and the J gene lost 1 base, with 13 bases spanning the gap. CDR3 in amino acids: CASSFFGGPSYEQYF. In DNA, the CDR3 is TGTGCCAGCAGCTTCTTTGGGGGGCCATCCTACGAGCAGTACTTC.

The chain joins TRBV7-6 to TRBJ1-3, with D uncertain. Germline CDR1 SGHVS, CDR2 FNYEAQ. Trimming left V 2 bases short and J 0 bases short, with 11 bases between. The CDR3 totals 16 residues. CDR3: CASSLNPDGSGNTIYF. The CDR3 region has the DNA TGTGCCAGCAGCTTAAACCCAGACGGCTCTGGAAACACCATATATTTT.

The V and J genes are TRBV27 and TRBJ2-1, with 9 bases lining up with TRBD2. The J segment lost 3 bases and the V segment lost 5 bases, leaving 8 bases of the junction unmatched. The V gene's germline CDR1 is MNHEY and CDR2 SMNVEV (reference sequence). This CDR3 is 16 amino acids long. In DNA, the CDR3 is TGTGCCAGCAGTCTTTTAGCGGGGGAGGGCTACAATGAGCAGTTCTTC. It is translated as CASSLLAGEGYNEQFF.

CDR3 amino acids: CASSQNGAGNTIYF. Written as DNA, the CDR3 is TGTGCCAGCAGCCAAAACGGAGCCGGCAACACCATATATTTT. The chain uses TRBV16 and TRBJ1-3; D is uncertain. Germline CDR1 and CDR2: KGHSY and FQNENV. CDR3 size: 14 residues. Trimming shortened V by 2 bases and J by 7 bases, and 12 bases separated the two germline ends.

A few counts support this clone. The V call is TRBV6-5, the J call TRBJ2-7; D might be TRBD2 (6 bases). Trimming pared 2 bases from V and 6 bases from J, leaving 14 bases between. The V gene's germline CDR1 is MNHEY and CDR2 SVGAGI. This CDR3 spans 14 amino acids. CDR3 loop: CASSYDSSVGEQYF. CDR3 in DNA: TGTGCCAGCAGTTACGATTCTAGCGTGGGCGAGCAGTACTTC.

The chain uses TRBV6-5 and TRBJ1-4; D gene unclear. V was pared by 2 bases and J by 0 bases, with 4 bases between. CDR1 is MNHEY and CDR2 is SVGAGI in the germline V gene. The CDR3 is 14 amino acids. This CDR3 is CASSYLSTNEKLFF. CDR3 DNA sequence: TGTGCCAGCAGTTACCTCTCAACTAATGAAAAACTGTTTTTT.

V is TRBV7-3 and J is TRBJ2-5; D not resolved. Trimming cost V 10 bases and J 1 base, with 1 base left between them. This CDR3 has 9 residues. The V gene's germline CDR1 is SGHTA and CDR2 FQGTGA. The CDR3 nucleotides read TGTGCCACCCAAGAGACCCAGTACTTC. It yields the protein CATQETQYF.

The CDR3 region has the DNA TGTGCCAGCAGCTTAGTGGCGGGTCCTGAAGCTTTCTTT. Amino acids: CASSLVAGPEAFF. This rearrangement joins TRBV11-2 to TRBJ1-1; D is undetermined. This CDR3 has 13 residues. The V and J ends lost 1 base and 6 bases respectively, with 9 bases between them. Per germline, CDR1 SGHAT and CDR2 FQNNGV.

The chain carries TRBV7-9 and TRBJ1-3; D not resolved. Germline CDR1 SEHNR, CDR2 FQNEAQ (reference sequence). Trimming shortened V by 8 bases and J by 0 bases, and 8 bases separated the two germline ends. The CDR3 has 13 residues. The CDR3: CASPSSSGNTIYF. DNA for the CDR3: TGTGCCAGCCCCTCATCCTCTGGAAACACCATATATTTT.

The chain has TRBV15 and TRBJ2-7, with D hard to call. The CDR3 sequence is 13 residues long. The germline V gene encodes CDR1 LNHNV and CDR2 YYDKDF (reference sequence). V was cut by 6 bases and J by 6 bases, with 15 bases left in between. Here the CDR3 reads CATRADLLSEQYF. CDR3 DNA: TGTGCCACCAGGGCCGACCTACTGTCCGAGCAGTACTTC.

The J gene is TRBJ1-2, the V gene TRBV12-5; D possibly corresponds to TRBD1 (5 bases). Looked up from germline, CDR1 is LGHNT and CDR2 is FRNRAP. The CDR3 contains 14 residues. V gave up 2 bases and J gave up 2 bases, with 9 bases separating them. The CDR3 DNA is TGTGCTAGTGGTTTGCTCGGGGCCAACTATGGCTACACCTTC. This gives the protein CASGLLGANYGYTF.

V usage is TRBV6-5 and J usage is TRBJ1-2, with 7 bases fitting TRBD1. Trimming cost V 8 bases and J 8 bases; bases outside gene matches: 14. Germline-derived CDR1 and CDR2 are MNHEY and SVGAGI. This CDR3 region has 14 residues. The CDR3 region is CASQPAEGAEGYTF. The CDR3 DNA reads TGTGCCAGCCAACCTGCGGAGGGGGCGGAGGGCTACACCTTC.

This chain links TRBV7-6 with TRBJ1-1, with D unclear. This CDR3 is 14 amino acids long. V was cut by 4 bases and J by 2 bases, with 11 bases left in between. Germline CDR1 is SGHVS and CDR2 is FNYEAQ. The CDR3 loop is CASSSMGGNTEAFF. CDR3 DNA sequence: TGTGCCAGCAGCTCCATGGGTGGTAACACTGAAGCTTTCTTT.

The V gene is TRBV13, the J gene TRBJ1-1; 7 bases are shared with TRBD1. The length of the CDR3 is 14 residues. Germline V gene lookup returns CDR1 PRHDT and CDR2 FYEKMQ (reference sequence). The V segment lost 3 bases and the J segment 1 base; nucleotides outside the gene matches: 2. In DNA, the CDR3 is TGTGCCAGCAGCTTCGGGACAGCGAACACTGAAGCTTTCTTT. Translating it yields CASSFGTANTEAFF.

The chain couples TRBV4-2 to TRBJ2-1; 11 bases align to TRBD2. V was clipped by 0 bases and J by 10 bases; unmatched bases: 5. Germline CDR1 and CDR2: LGHNA and YNFKEQ. CDR3 length equals 15 residues. The CDR3 here is CASSQDPSGGREQFF. CDR3 DNA sequence: TGTGCCAGCAGCCAAGATCCTAGCGGGGGGAGGGAGCAGTTCTTC.

This chain uses TRBV5-5 with TRBJ1-4, with a possible D match to TRBD1 (5 bases). V lost 4 bases and J lost 0, with 13 bases in between. The germline V gene encodes CDR1 SGHKS and CDR2 YYEKEE (reference sequence). The CDR3 extends over 16 amino acids. The CDR3 loop reads CASSPPKTATNEKLFF. CDR3 sequence (DNA): TGTGCCAGCAGCCCCCCGAAGACAGCAACTAATGAAAAACTGTTTTTT.

The rearrangement uses TRBV25-1 and TRBJ2-3, with D perhaps assigned TRBD1 or TRBD2 (5 bases each). Deletions cut 2 bases from V and 8 bases from J, with 20 bases between. Per the germline V gene, CDR1 is MGHDK and CDR2 is SYGVNS. This CDR3 contains 16 residues. The CDR3 here is CASSEKGPRPAGTQYF. The CDR3 DNA is TGTGCCAGCAGTGAAAAGGGGCCAAGGCCCGCGGGTACGCAGTATTTT.